This TCR beta chain was captured in a study of OX40 agonist ivuxolimab in advanced cancers. This CDR3 has 13 amino acids. Trimming left V 1 base short and J 3 bases short, with 6 bases between. Germline assignment: CDR1 SEHNR and CDR2 FQNEAQ (reference sequence). The protocol was immunoSEQ multiplex PCR, while the TCRdb copy is restricted to in-frame clones and leaves out a portion. The profile shows tens of thousands of clones, around 90% of them singletons. This clonotype originated in an adult with an advanced solid tumor such as melanoma, head and neck, liver or kidney cancer. The V gene is TRBV7-9, the J gene TRBJ1-2; D unclear. This sample comprised CD4+ or CD8+ T cells sorted from blood, obtained in a trial of the OX40 agonist ivuxolimab. CDR3 sequence: CASSLGQDYGYTF. DNA of the CDR3: TGTGCCAGCAGCTTAGGTCAGGACTATGGCTACACCTTC. Full variable domain (outside the CDR3, taken from reference TRBV7-9 and TRBJ1-2): DTGVSQNPRHKITKRGQNVTFRCDPISEHNRLYWYRQTLGQGPEFLTYFQNEAQLEKSRLLSDRFSAERPKGSFSTLEIQRTEQGDSAMYLCASSLGQDYGYTFGSGTRLTVV.